What follows are 7 T cell receptor beta chains derived from one specimen sequenced in a study of control samples from healthy donors and cancer patients. Repertoires were generated with immunoSEQ multiplex PCR, while TCRdb's copy carries only in-frame clones and drops some. The table lists fewer than 250,000 clones. Sequenced sample: blood. The source is a woman aged 30 to 39 in good health.

The chain recombines TRBV28 with TRBJ1-2, with D perhaps TRBD1 (6 bases). The CDR3 is made up of 15 amino acids. Trimming cost V 5 bases and J 5 bases, with 18 bases left between them. CDR1 and CDR2 (germline): MDHEN, SYDVKM. CDR3 amino acids: CASSVGGAIEYGYTF. The CDR3 nucleotides are TGTGCCAGCAGTGTCGGGGGGGCTATAGAGTATGGCTACACCTTC.

The chain has TRBV6-2 or TRBV6-3 and TRBJ2-7, with D uncertain. Germline lookup yields CDR1 MNHEY and CDR2 SVGEGT. The germline V and J ends were trimmed by 2 bases and 3 bases, with 8 bases remaining between them. The CDR3 runs to 13 residues. The CDR3 nucleotides read TGTGCCAGCAGTTACACAGTCCGCTACGAGCAGTACTTC. Its protein is CASSYTVRYEQYF.

This chain connects TRBV5-4 to TRBJ2-2; D is possibly TRBD1 (6 bases). The CDR3 length is 13 residues. V gave up 4 bases and J gave up 4 bases, with 8 bases separating them. Germline CDR1 SGHNT, CDR2 YYREEE (reference sequence). CDR3 sequence: CASSPGVTGELFF. The CDR3 coding sequence is TGTGCCAGCAGCCCAGGGGTCACCGGGGAGCTGTTTTTT.

This chain links TRBV6-5 with TRBJ1-1, with D possibly matching TRBD1 (6 bases). V was clipped by 0 bases and J by 3 bases, with 11 bases between them. Germline lookup yields CDR1 MNHEY and CDR2 SVGAGI. This CDR3 comprises 15 residues. The DNA of the CDR3 is TGTGCCAGCAGTTACTCCGGACAGACGGACACTGAAGCTTTCTTT. Translation gives CASSYSGQTDTEAFF.

V is TRBV18 and J is TRBJ2-5; D unclear. V lost 2 bases and J lost 4, with 8 bases in between. The CDR3 extends over 13 amino acids. Per germline, CDR1 KGHSH and CDR2 LQKENI. DNA of the CDR3: TGTGCCAGCTCACCAACCGGCACAGAGACCCAGTACTTC. Protein sequence: CASSPTGTETQYF. Combining the CDR3 with reference TRBV18 and TRBJ2-5 gives the whole variable domain NAGVMQNPRHLVRRRGQEARLRCSPMKGHSHVYWYRQLPEEGLKFMVYLQKENIIDESGMPKERFSAEFPKEGPSILRIQQVVRGDSAAYFCASSPTGTETQYFGPGTRLLVL.

CDR3 loop: CASSPGTGGLGQYF. The CDR3 DNA sequence: TGTGCCAGCAGTCCCGGGACAGGGGGATTAGGGCAGTACTTC. V is TRBV28 and J is TRBJ2-7, with 11 bases fitting TRBD1. This CDR3 is built from 14 residues. The trim removed 5 bases at V and 9 bases at J, leaving 9 bases unmatched. Germline CDR1 MDHEN, CDR2 SYDVKM.

This chain links TRBV6-5 with TRBJ2-2, with D unresolved. Germline CDR1 is MNHEY and CDR2 is SVGAGI. The CDR3 runs to 14 residues. V was cut by 2 bases and J by 9 bases, with 13 bases left in between. The CDR3 DNA sequence: TGTGCCAGCAGTTACCCCGCCGACCCCCGGGAGCTGTTTTTT. This translates into CASSYPADPRELFF.